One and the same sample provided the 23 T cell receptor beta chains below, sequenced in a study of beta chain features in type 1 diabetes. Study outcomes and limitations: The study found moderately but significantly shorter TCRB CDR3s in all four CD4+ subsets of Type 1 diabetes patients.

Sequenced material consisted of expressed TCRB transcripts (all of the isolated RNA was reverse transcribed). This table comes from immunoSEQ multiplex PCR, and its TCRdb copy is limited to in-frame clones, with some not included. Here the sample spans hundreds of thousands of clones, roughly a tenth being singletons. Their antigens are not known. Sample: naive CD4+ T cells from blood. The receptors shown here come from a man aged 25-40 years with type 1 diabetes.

CDR3 loop: CASSQGRQGSGANVLTF. CDR3 nucleotide sequence: TGCGCCAGCAGCCAAGGCCGACAGGGGTCTGGGGCCAACGTCCTGACTTTC. The rearrangement uses TRBV4-1 and TRBJ2-6, with 8 bases fitting TRBD1. The CDR3 contains 17 residues. The trim removed 1 base at V and 1 base at J, leaving 3 bases unmatched. Per the germline V gene, CDR1 is MGHRA and CDR2 is YSYEKL.

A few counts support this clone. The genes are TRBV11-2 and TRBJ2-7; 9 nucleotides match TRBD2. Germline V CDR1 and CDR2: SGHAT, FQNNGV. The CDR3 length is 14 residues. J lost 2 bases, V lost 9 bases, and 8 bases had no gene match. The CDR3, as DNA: TGTGCCAGTTCCGGTACTAGCGGGCCCTACGAGCAGTACTTC. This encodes CASSGTSGPYEQYF.

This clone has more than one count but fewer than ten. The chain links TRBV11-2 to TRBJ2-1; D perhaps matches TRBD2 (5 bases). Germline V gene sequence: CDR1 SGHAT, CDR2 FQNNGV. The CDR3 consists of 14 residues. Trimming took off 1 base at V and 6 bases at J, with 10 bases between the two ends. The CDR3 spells CASSLGQAGNEQFF. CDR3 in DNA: TGTGCCAGCAGCTTAGGTCAGGCGGGCAATGAGCAGTTCTTC. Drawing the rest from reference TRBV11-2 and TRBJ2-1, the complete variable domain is EAGVAQSPRYKIIEKRQSVAFWCNPISGHATLYWYQQILGQGPKLLIQFQNNGVVDDSQLPKDRFSAERLKGVDSTLKIQPAKLEDSAVYLCASSLGQAGNEQFFGPGTRLTVL.

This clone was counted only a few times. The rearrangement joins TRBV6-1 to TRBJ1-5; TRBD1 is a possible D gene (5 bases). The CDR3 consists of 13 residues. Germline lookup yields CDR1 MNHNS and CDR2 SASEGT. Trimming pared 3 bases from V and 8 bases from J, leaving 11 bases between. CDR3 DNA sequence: TGTGCCAGCAGTGAGCTCGTAGGGGAGCCCCAGCATTTT. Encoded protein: CASSELVGEPQHF.

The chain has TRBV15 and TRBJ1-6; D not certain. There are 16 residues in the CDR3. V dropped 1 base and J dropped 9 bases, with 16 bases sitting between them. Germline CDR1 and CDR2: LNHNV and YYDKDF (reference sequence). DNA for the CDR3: TGTGCCACCAGCAGAGGGACTACAAGAAGAATTTCACCCCTCCACTTT. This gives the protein CATSRGTTRRISPLHF. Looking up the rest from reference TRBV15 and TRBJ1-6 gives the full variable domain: DAMVIQNPRYQVTQFGKPVTLSCSQTLNHNVMYWYQQKSSQAPKLLFHYYDKDFNNEADTPDNFQSRRPNTSFCFLDIRSPGLGDTAMYLCATSRGTTRRISPLHFGNGTRLTVT.

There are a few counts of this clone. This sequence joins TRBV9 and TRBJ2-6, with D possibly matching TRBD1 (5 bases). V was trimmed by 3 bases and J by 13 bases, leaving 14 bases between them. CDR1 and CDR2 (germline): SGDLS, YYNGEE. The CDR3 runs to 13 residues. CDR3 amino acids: CASSEGASIVLTF. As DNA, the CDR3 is TGTGCCAGCAGCGAAGGGGCCTCTATAGTCCTGACTTTC.

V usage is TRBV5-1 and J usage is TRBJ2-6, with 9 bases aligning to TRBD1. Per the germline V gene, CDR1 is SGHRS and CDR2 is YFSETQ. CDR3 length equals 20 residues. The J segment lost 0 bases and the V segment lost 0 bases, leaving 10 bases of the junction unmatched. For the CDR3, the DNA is TGCGCCAGCAGCTTGGGAAGGGACAGGGTAGCCCGCTCTGGGGCCAACGTCCTGACTTTC. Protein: CASSLGRDRVARSGANVLTF.

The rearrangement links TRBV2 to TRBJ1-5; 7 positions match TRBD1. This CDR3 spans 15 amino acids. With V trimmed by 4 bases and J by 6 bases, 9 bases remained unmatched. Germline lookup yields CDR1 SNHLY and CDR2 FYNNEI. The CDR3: CASSALDRVTQPQHF. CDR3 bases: TGTGCCAGCAGTGCGTTAGACAGGGTTACTCAGCCCCAGCATTTT.

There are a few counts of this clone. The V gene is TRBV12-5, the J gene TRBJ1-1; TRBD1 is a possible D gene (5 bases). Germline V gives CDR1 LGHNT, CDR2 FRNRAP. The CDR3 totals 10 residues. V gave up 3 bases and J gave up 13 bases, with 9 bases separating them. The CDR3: CASGLLQGFF. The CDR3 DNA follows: TGTGCTAGTGGTTTACTTCAGGGTTTCTTT.

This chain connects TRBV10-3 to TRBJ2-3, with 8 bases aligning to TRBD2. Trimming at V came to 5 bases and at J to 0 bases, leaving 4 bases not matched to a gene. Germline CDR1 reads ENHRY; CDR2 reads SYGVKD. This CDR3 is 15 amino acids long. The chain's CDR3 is CAISSSGDSTDTQYF. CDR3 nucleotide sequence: TGTGCCATCAGTAGTAGCGGGGATAGCACAGATACGCAGTATTTT.

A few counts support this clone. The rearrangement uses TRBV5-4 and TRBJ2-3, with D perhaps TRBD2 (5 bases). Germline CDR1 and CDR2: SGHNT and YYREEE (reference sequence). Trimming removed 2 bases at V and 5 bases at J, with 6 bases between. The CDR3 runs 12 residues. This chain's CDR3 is CASSLEGDTQYF. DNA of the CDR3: TGTGCCAGCAGCTTAGAGGGAGATACGCAGTATTTT.

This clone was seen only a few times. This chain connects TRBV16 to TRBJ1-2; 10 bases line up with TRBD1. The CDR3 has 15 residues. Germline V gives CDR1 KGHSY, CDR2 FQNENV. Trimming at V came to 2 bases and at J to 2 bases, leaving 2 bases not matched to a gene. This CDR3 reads CASSQPDRGNYGYTF. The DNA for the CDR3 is TGTGCCAGCAGCCAACCGGACAGGGGGAACTATGGCTACACCTTC.

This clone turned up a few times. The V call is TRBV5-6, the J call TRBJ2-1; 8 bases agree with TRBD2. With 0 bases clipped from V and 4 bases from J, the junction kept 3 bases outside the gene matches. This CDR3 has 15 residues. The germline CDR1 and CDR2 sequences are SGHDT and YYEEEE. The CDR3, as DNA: TGTGCCAGCAGCTTGGGACTAGCGCCGTACAATGAGCAGTTCTTC. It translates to CASSLGLAPYNEQFF.

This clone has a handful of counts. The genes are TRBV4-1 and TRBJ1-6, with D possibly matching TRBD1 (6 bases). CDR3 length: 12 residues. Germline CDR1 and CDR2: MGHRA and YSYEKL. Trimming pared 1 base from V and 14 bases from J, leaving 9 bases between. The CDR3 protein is CASSQAKGALHF. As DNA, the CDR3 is TGCGCCAGCAGCCAAGCGAAGGGGGCCCTCCACTTT.

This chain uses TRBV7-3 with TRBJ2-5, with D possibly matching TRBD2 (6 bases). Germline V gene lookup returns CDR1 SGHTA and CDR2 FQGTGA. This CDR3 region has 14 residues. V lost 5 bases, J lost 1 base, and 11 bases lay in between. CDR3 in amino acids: CASSAGGTQETQYF. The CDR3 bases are TGTGCCAGCAGCGCCGGGGGTACCCAAGAGACCCAGTACTTC.

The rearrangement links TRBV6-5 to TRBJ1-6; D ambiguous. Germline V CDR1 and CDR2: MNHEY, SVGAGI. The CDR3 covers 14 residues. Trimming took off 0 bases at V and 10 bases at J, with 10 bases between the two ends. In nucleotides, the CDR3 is TGTGCCAGCAGTTACTCAGGGAGGCAGTCACCCCTCCACTTT. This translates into CASSYSGRQSPLHF.

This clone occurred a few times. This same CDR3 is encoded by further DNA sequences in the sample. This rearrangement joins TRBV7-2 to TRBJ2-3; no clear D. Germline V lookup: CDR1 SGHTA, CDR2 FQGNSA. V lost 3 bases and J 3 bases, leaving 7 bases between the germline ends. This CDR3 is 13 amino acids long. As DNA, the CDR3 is TGTGCCAGCAGCTTCACACCGACAGATACGCAGTATTTT. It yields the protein CASSFTPTDTQYF.

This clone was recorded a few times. The CDR3 reads CASSQGDRGNIQYF. CDR3 nucleotide sequence: TGCGCCAGCAGCCAAGGGGACAGGGGAAACATTCAGTACTTC. The chain uses TRBV4-3 and TRBJ2-4; 10 bases line up with TRBD1. J gave up 6 bases and V 1 base, and 0 bases lay outside the gene matches. From germline, CDR1 is LGHNA and CDR2 YSLEER. The length of the CDR3 is 14 residues.

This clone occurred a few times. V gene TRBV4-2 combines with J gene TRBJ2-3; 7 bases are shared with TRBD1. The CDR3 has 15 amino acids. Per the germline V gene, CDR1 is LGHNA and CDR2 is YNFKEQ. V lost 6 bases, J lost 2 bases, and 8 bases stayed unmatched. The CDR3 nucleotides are TGTGCCAGCAGACGATCGGGACAGCCCACAGATACGCAGTATTTT. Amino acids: CASRRSGQPTDTQYF.

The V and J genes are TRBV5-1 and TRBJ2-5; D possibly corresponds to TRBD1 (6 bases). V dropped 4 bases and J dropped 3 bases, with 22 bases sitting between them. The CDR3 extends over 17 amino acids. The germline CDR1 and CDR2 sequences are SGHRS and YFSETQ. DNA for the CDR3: TGCGCCAGCAGCCCCAGGGGTGAGGGTAGAGGGGAAGAGACCCAGTACTTC. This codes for CASSPRGEGRGEETQYF.

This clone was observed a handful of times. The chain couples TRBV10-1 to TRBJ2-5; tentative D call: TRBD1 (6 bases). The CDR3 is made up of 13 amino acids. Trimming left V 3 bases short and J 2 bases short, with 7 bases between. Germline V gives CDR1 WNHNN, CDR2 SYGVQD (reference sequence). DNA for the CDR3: TGCGCCAGCAGTGAAGGGGGACAAGAGACCCAGTACTTC. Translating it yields CASSEGGQETQYF.

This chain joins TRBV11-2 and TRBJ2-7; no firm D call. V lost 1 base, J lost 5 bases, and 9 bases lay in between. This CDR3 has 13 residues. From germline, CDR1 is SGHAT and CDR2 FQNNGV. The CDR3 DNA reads TGTGCCAGCAGCTTAGCAGGAAGTCACGAGCAGTACTTC. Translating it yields CASSLAGSHEQYF.

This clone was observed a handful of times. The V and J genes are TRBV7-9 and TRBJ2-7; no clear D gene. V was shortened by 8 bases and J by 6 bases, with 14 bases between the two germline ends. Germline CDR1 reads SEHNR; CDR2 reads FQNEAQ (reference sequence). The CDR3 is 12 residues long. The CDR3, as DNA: TGTGCCAGCGCCCCCTCGGTCTCCGAGCAGTACTTC. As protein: CASAPSVSEQYF.